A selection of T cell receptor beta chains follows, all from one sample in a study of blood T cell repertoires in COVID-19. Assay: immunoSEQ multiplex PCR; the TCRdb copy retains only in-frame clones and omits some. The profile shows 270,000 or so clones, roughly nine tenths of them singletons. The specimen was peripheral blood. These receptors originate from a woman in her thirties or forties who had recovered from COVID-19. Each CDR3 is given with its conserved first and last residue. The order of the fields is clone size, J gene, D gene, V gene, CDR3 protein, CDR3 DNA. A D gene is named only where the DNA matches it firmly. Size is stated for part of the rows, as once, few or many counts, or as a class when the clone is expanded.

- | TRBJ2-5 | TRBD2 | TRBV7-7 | CASSPTSGQETQYF | TGTGCCAGCTCCCCGACTAGCGGTCAAGAGACCCAGTACTTC
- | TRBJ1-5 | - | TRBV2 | CASGPRSGTSQPQHF | TGTGCCAGCGGACCTCGGTCGGGGACATCTCAGCCCCAGCATTTT
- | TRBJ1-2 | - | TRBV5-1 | CASSLVAAWGSQNYGYTF | TGCGCCAGCAGCTTGGTAGCGGCGTGGGGCAGCCAGAACTATGGCTACACCTTC
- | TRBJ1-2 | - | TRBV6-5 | CASSIQGLSYGYTF | TGTGCCAGCAGCATCCAGGGTTTGAGCTATGGCTACACCTTC
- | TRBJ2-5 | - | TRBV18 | CASSPRQAETQYF | TGTGCCAGCTCACCTCGTCAGGCCGAGACCCAGTACTTC
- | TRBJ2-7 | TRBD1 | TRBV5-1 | CASTQGGTGGYEQYF | TGCGCCAGCACCCAGGGTGGGACAGGGGGCTACGAGCAGTACTTC
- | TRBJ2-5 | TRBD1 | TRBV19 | CASSIRDRGETQYF | TGTGCCAGTAGTATACGGGACAGGGGTGAGACCCAGTACTTC
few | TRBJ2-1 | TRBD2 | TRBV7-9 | CATVRGTSGLGDEQFF | TGTGCCACGGTTCGCGGGACTAGCGGCTTGGGCGATGAGCAGTTCTTC
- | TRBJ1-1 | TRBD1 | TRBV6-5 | CASSYSTGTGWSFF | TGTGCCAGCAGTTACTCGACAGGGACAGGGTGGTCTTTCTTT
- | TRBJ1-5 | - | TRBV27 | CASGDINQPQHF | TGTGCCAGCGGGGACATTAATCAGCCCCAGCATTTT
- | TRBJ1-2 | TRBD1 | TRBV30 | CAWQIQGAHGYTF | TGTGCCTGGCAAATACAGGGGGCCCATGGCTACACCTTC
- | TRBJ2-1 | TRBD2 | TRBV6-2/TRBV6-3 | CASSYGGSSYNEQFF | TGTGCCAGCAGTTACGGCGGGAGCTCCTACAATGAGCAGTTCTTC
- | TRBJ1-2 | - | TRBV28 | CASSPNPVKDYGYTF | TGTGCCAGCAGCCCTAACCCCGTAAAAGACTATGGCTACACCTTC
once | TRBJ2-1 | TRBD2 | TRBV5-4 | CASSYSGATYNEQFF | TGTGCCAGCAGCTATAGCGGGGCCACCTACAATGAGCAGTTCTTC
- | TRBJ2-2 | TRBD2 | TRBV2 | CATTMGLAGTGELFF | TGTGCCACCACCATGGGACTAGCCGGAACCGGGGAGCTGTTTTTT
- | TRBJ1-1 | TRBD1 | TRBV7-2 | CASSFRTGERGTEAFF | TGTGCCAGCAGCTTTAGAACAGGGGAGAGGGGCACTGAAGCTTTCTTT
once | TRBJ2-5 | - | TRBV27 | CASSFSGTSGETQYF | TGTGCCAGCAGTTTTTCCGGGACATCGGGAGAGACCCAGTACTTC
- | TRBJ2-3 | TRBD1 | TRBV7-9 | CASSSAGGTHTDTQYF | TGTGCCAGCAGCTCTGCAGGGGGCACACACACAGATACGCAGTATTTT